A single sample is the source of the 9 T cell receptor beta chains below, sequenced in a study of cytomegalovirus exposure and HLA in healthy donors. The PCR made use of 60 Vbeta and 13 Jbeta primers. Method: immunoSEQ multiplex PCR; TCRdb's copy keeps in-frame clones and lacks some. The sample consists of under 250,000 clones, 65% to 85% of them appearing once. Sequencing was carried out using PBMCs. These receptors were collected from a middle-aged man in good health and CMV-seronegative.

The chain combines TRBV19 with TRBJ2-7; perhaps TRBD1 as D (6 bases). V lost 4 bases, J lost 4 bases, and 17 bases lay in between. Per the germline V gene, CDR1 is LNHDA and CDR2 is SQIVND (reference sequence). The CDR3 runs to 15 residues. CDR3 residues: CASSRYRDNEYEQYF. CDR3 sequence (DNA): TGTGCCAGTAGTAGATACCGGGACAACGAATACGAGCAGTACTTC.

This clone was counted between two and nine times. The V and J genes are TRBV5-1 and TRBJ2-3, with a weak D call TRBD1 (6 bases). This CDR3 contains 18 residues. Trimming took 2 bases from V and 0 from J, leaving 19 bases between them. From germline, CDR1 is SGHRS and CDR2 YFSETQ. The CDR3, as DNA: TGCGCCAGCAGCTTCAGGGGCCAGGGACATTCTAGCACAGATACGCAGTATTTT. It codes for CASSFRGQGHSSTDTQYF.

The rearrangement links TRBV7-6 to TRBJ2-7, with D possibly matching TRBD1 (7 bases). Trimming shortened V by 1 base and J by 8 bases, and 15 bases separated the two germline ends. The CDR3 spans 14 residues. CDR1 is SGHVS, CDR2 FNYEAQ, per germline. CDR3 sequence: CASSLEEGAGKQYF. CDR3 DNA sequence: TGTGCCAGCAGCTTAGAGGAGGGGGCTGGGAAGCAGTACTTC.

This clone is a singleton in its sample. CDR3 in DNA: TGTGCCAGCAGTCACAATTTACGGGCTGGAAACACCATATATTTT. Its translation: CASSHNLRAGNTIYF. The chain links TRBV6-6 to TRBJ1-3; D is uncertain. Germline lookup yields CDR1 MNHNY and CDR2 SVGAGI (reference sequence). Trimming removed 5 bases from V and 2 bases from J, with 13 bases in between. The CDR3 spans 15 residues.

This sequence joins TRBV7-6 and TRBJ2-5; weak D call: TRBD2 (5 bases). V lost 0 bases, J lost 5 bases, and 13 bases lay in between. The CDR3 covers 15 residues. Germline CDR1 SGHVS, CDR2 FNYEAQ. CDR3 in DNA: TGTGCCAGCAGCTTAGCCCTAGCAGTCTATGAGACCCAGTACTTC. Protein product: CASSLALAVYETQYF.

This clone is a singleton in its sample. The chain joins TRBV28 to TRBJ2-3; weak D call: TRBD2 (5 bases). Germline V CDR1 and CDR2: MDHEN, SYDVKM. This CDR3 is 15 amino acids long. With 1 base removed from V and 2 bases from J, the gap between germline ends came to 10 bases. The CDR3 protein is CASSLFPGTTDTQYF. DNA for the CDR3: TGTGCCAGCAGTTTATTTCCGGGAACCACAGATACGCAGTATTTT.

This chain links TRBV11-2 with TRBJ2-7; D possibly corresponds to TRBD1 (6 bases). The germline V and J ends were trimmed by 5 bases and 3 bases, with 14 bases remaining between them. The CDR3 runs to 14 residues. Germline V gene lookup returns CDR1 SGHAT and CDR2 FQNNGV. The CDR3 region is CASSPRQDYYEQYF. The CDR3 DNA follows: TGTGCCAGCAGCCCTAGACAGGATTACTACGAGCAGTACTTC. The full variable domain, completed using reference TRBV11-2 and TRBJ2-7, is EAGVAQSPRYKIIEKRQSVAFWCNPISGHATLYWYQQILGQGPKLLIQFQNNGVVDDSQLPKDRFSAERLKGVDSTLKIQPAKLEDSAVYLCASSPRQDYYEQYFGPGTRLTVT.

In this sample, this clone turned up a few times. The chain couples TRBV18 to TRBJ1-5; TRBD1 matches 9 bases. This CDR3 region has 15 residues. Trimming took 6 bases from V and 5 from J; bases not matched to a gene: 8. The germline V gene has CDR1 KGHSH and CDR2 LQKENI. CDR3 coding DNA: TGTGCCAGCTCTCAGGACAGGGGAATGGATCAGCCCCAGCATTTT. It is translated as CASSQDRGMDQPQHF.

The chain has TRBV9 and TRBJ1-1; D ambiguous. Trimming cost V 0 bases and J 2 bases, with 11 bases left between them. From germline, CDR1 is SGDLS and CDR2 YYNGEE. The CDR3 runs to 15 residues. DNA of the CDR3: TGTGCCAGCAGCGTAGACGCGACACCTAACACTGAAGCTTTCTTT. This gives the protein CASSVDATPNTEAFF.